This TCR beta chain was sequenced in a study of CD8 T cells in ankylosing spondylitis. Study-wide points: There was a TCR beta motif, made of several highly homologous variants, that appeared characteristic of ankylosing spondylitis blood. Researchers reportedly found disease-linked clones significantly enriched in matched ankylosing spondylitis synovial fluid.

One entry per CDR3 protein, called by TCRdb with MiXCR from the 5' RACE reads. The sample holds about 220,000 distinct CDR3 sequences, about 10% seen once. There are 14 residues in the CDR3. CDR1 and CDR2 from the germline V gene are SGHRS and YFSETQ. Trimming pared 4 bases from V and 2 bases from J, leaving 13 bases between. Worth noting for this clonotype: Its matching antigen is unknown.

The clonotype comes from a male donor with ankylosing spondylitis or in good health (not recorded which). The chain links TRBV5-1 to TRBJ2-7, with D perhaps matching TRBD2 (6 bases). Input material: blood, either unsorted or a sorted T cell fraction (not recorded which). The CDR3 sequence: CASSAGLPTYEQYF. The CDR3 region has the DNA TGCGCCAGCAGCGCCGGACTACCTACCTACGAGCAGTACTTC.